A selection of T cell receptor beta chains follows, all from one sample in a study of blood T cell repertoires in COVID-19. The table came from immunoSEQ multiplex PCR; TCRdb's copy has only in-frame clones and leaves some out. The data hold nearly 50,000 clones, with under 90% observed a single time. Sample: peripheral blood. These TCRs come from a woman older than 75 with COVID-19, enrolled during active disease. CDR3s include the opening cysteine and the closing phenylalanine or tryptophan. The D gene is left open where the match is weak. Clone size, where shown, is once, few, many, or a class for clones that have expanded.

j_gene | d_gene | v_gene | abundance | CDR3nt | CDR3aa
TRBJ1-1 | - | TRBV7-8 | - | TGTGCCAGCAGTCCCCGCGGGGCGACTGAAGCTTTCTTT | CASSPRGATEAFF
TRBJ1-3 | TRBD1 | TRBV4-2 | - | TGTGCCAGCAGCCACGAGGGACAGGGGGCGTTAGGAAACACCATATATTTT | CASSHEGQGALGNTIYF
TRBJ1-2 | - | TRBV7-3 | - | TGTGCCAGCAGCCAAAATCGGCAGGGAAATGGCTACACCTTC | CASSQNRQGNGYTF
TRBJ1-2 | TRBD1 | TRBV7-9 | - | TGTGCCAGCAGCTCCTCCGCTGGGACAGCTCTAGGTGGCTACACCTTC | CASSSSAGTALGGYTF
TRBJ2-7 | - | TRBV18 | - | TGTGCCAGCTCACCACCGGGGCAGGTAAACTACGAGCAGTACTTC | CASSPPGQVNYEQYF
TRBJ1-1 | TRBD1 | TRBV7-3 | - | TGTGCCAGCAGCTTTGGGACAGGGAGTGAGTCCGCTGAAGCTTTCTTT | CASSFGTGSESAEAFF
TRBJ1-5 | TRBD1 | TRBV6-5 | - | TGTGCCAGCAGTAGACAGGGACGAGGTGATCAGCCCCAGCATTTT | CASSRQGRGDQPQHF
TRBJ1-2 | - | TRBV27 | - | TGTGCCAGCAGTTTTCTCCCCAGGAACTATGGCTACACCTTC | CASSFLPRNYGYTF
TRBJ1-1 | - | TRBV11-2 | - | TGTGCCAGCAGCTTACAGGGTTCGTGGGAAGCTTTCTTT | CASSLQGSWEAFF
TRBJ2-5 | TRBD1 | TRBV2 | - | TGTGCCAGCAGTGGAGGACAGGGGACCCGTTGGGAGACCCAGTACTTC | CASSGGQGTRWETQYF
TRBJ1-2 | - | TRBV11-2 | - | TGTGCCAGCAGCCGTACACGGGACTATGGCTACACCTTC | CASSRTRDYGYTF
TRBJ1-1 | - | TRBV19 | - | TGTGCCAGTGGGGGGTCTATGAACACTGAAGCTTTCTTT | CASGGSMNTEAFF
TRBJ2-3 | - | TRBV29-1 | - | TGCAGCGTCTCAGGGTACACAGATACGCAGTATTTT | CSVSGYTDTQYF
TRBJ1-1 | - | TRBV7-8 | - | TGTGCCAGCAGCTTAGCGAAGGAGTCTGAAGCTTTCTTT | CASSLAKESEAFF
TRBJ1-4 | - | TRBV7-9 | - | TGTGCCAGCAGCCGAGAGCACGTGGATGAAAAACTGTTTTTT | CASSREHVDEKLFF
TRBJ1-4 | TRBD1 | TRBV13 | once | TGTGCCAGCAGCTTAGGCGGTTTCGGGACAGGGCACGAAAAACTGTTTTTT | CASSLGGFGTGHEKLFF
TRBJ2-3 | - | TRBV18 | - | TGTGCCGCGGGTCAGAGCACAGATACGCAGTATTTT | CAAGQSTDTQYF
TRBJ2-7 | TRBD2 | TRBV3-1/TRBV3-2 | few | TGTGCCAGCAGCCTGGGGGGGAGGCCCCTTAAGGAGCAGTACTTC | CASSLGGRPLKEQYF
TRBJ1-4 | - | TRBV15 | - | TGTGCCACCAGCAGAGATCAGGGTGAAAAACTGTTTTTT | CATSRDQGEKLFF